One T cell receptor beta chain is described in this entry. The record originates from a study of OX40 agonist ivuxolimab in advanced cancers. Trimming left V 11 bases short and J 1 base short, with 21 bases between. The CDR3 covers 15 residues. Germline CDR1 and CDR2: SGHTA and FQGNSA. Repertoires were generated with immunoSEQ multiplex PCR, while TCRdb's copy carries only in-frame clones and drops some. The sample has 89,000 or so clones; under 95% are singletons. The material was CD4+ or CD8+ T cells sorted from blood, obtained in a trial of the OX40 agonist ivuxolimab. V is TRBV7-2 and J is TRBJ2-7, with D perhaps given as TRBD1 or TRBD2 (6 bases each). The sequence was collected from an adult with an advanced solid tumor such as melanoma, head and neck, liver or kidney cancer. The chain's CDR3 is CASSQGRISSYEQYF. CDR3 nucleotide sequence: TGTGCCTCTTCGCAGGGGAGGATCTCTTCCTACGAGCAGTACTTC.